The 14 T cell receptor beta chains below were found in one sample sequenced in a study of blood T cell repertoires in COVID-19 (TCRdb year 2020). Libraries were made using the immunoSEQ multiplex PCR assay. Drawn from immuneACCESS, this table holds only the in-frame rearrangements with V and J called that TCRdb kept. Clones are partly lost; checked studies trace under half to an unresolved V gene and leave the rest unexplained. The sample has 110,000 or so clones on record, about 87% of them singletons. The ten largest clones add up to under 6% of the sample. The sample consisted of peripheral blood. Receptors were obtained from a woman between 45 and 60 years old with acute or convalescent COVID-19.

V and J are TRBV6-5 and TRBJ2-7; D perhaps matches TRBD1 (6 bases). This CDR3 has 14 amino acids. Germline V gives CDR1 MNHEY, CDR2 SVGAGI. Trimming removed 6 bases at V and 6 bases at J, with 18 bases between. The CDR3 is CASRHQASGAEQYF. The CDR3, as DNA: TGTGCCAGCAGGCATCAAGCGTCAGGGGCCGAGCAGTACTTC.

The chain couples TRBV15 to TRBJ1-1, with 7 bases identical to TRBD1. The V and J ends lost 0 bases and 1 base, in that order; junction bases with no gene match: 2. CDR3 length: 15 residues. Looked up from germline, CDR1 is LNHNV and CDR2 is YYDKDF (reference sequence). The CDR3 protein is CATSREKGANTEAFF. In DNA form, the CDR3 reads TGTGCCACCAGCAGAGAGAAGGGGGCGAACACTGAAGCTTTCTTT.

This clone was observed a few times. This chain connects TRBV28 to TRBJ1-2; D gene ambiguous. The V end was cut by 7 bases, the J end by 3 bases, with 18 bases between. The germline CDR1 and CDR2 sequences are MDHEN and SYDVKM. The CDR3 consists of 15 residues. The CDR3 DNA is TGTGCCAGCACCCTCAGTCACGTCGGGGACTATGGCTACACCTTC. It specifies CASTLSHVGDYGYTF.

The chain's CDR3 is CASSPSTGTNEKLFF. The DNA of the CDR3 is TGTGCCAGCAGCCCCTCGACGGGAACTAATGAAAAACTGTTTTTT. The rearrangement links TRBV27 to TRBJ1-4; no clear D. The length of the CDR3 is 15 residues. V lost 6 bases to trimming and J lost 1 base, with 12 bases between them. Germline V gene lookup returns CDR1 MNHEY and CDR2 SMNVEV (reference sequence).

This sequence joins TRBV28 and TRBJ2-7; 8 positions agree with TRBD1. Trimming removed 5 bases from V and 6 bases from J; junction bases left unmatched: 12. Per the germline V gene, CDR1 is MDHEN and CDR2 is SYDVKM. CDR3 size: 15 residues. CDR3 nucleotides: TGTGCCAGCAGTCGAAGACAGGGGAGCTATGGCGAGCAGTACTTC. This sequence encodes CASSRRQGSYGEQYF.

The chain links TRBV28 to TRBJ2-3; TRBD1 agrees at 10 bases. The V gene end was trimmed by 3 bases and the J gene end by 2 bases; junction bases not matched to a gene: 2. Germline V gene data show CDR1 as MDHEN and CDR2 as SYDVKM. The CDR3 consists of 15 residues. As DNA, the CDR3 is TGTGCCAGCAGTTTCCGACAGGGGGCCACAGATACGCAGTATTTT. It encodes CASSFRQGATDTQYF.

V is TRBV9 and J is TRBJ2-7, with D possibly TRBD1 on 6 matching bases. CDR1 is SGDLS and CDR2 is YYNGEE in the germline V gene. This CDR3 spans 17 amino acids. The V gene lost 2 bases and the J gene lost 0 bases, with 18 bases spanning the gap. CDR3 DNA sequence: TGTGCCAGCAGCGTTTCGGTGGGGCAGGGGTTCTCCTACGAGCAGTACTTC. Its translation is CASSVSVGQGFSYEQYF.

V gene TRBV6-5 combines with J gene TRBJ1-6; D is ambiguous. Per germline, CDR1 MNHEY and CDR2 SVGAGI. Trimming cost V 1 base and J 10 bases, with 14 bases left between them. The CDR3 runs to 15 residues. CDR3 nucleotides: TGTGCCAGCAGTTACTTAAGGACGGGAGAATCACCCCTCCACTTT. Protein: CASSYLRTGESPLHF.

This rearrangement joins TRBV19 to TRBJ2-1, with D tentatively TRBD2 (6 bases). The V gene lost 6 bases and the J gene lost 9 bases, with 9 bases spanning the gap. This CDR3 region has 11 residues. Germline lookup yields CDR1 LNHDA and CDR2 SQIVND (reference sequence). DNA of the CDR3: TGTGCCAGTAGCCCGGGAGCTGAGCAGTTCTTC. Translation gives CASSPGAEQFF.

V gene TRBV19 combines with J gene TRBJ2-1; D gene ambiguous. Trimming pared 9 bases from V and 2 bases from J, leaving 8 bases between. The CDR3 has 12 residues. CDR1 LNHDA and CDR2 SQIVND come from the germline V gene (reference sequence). The CDR3 region is CASKTAYNEQFF. The CDR3, as DNA: TGTGCCAGCAAGACTGCCTACAATGAGCAGTTCTTC.

This clone was recorded only once. The V gene is TRBV30, the J gene TRBJ1-6, with 9 bases identical to TRBD1. In germline, CDR1 is GTSNPN, CDR2 SVGIG (reference sequence). V dropped 5 bases and J dropped 9; count of bases not matched to a gene: 11. The CDR3 is made up of 15 amino acids. The CDR3 DNA follows: TGTGCCTGGGCCCCCGGGACAGGGTACGGTTCACCCCTCCACTTT. It yields the protein CAWAPGTGYGSPLHF.

This sequence joins TRBV25-1 and TRBJ2-1; 9 bases match TRBD1. Germline lookup yields CDR1 MGHDK and CDR2 SYGVNS. The CDR3 has 15 amino acids. V shed 4 bases, J shed 7 bases, and the junction held 8 bases outside the gene matches. CDR3 nucleotide sequence: TGTGCCAGCAGTGTAACGGGGGACAGGGTGAATGAGCAGTTCTTC. This codes for CASSVTGDRVNEQFF.

This chain connects TRBV6-2 or TRBV6-3 to TRBJ2-5; D is undetermined. The V end lost 5 bases, the J end lost 2 bases, and 3 bases lay between the germline ends. Germline CDR1 and CDR2: MNHEY and SVGEGT. This CDR3 contains 11 residues. The CDR3 sequence: CASSQQETQYF. CDR3 DNA: TGTGCCAGCAGTCAACAAGAGACCCAGTACTTC.

The chain uses TRBV5-3 and TRBJ1-3; D is unclear. TRBV5-3 is given ORF status, its function remaining uncertain. The V end lost 3 bases, the J end lost 7 bases, and 11 bases lay between the germline ends. This CDR3 comprises 13 residues. The CDR3, as DNA: TGTGCCAGAAGCTCCTCAGCAGGCAACACCATATATTTT. It encodes CARSSSAGNTIYF.